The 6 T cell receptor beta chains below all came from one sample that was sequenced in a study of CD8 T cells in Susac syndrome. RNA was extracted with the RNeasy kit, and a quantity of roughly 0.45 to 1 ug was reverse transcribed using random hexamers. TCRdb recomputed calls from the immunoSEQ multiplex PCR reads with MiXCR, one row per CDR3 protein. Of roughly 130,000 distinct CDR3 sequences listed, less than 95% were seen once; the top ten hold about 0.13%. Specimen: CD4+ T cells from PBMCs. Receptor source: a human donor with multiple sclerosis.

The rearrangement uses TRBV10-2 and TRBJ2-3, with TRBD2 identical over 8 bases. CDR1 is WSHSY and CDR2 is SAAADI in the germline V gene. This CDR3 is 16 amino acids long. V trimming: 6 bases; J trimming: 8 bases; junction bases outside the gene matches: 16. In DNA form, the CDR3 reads TGCGCCAGCAGAGACCCCGGGACTAGGGGGAGGGGTACGCAGTATTTT. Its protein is CASRDPGTRGRGTQYF.

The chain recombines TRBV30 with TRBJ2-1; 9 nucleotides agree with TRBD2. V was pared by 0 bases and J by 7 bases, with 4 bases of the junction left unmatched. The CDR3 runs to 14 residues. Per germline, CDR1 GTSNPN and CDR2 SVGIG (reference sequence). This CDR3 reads CAWSVHLAGNEQFF. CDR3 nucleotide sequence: TGTGCCTGGAGTGTACACCTAGCGGGGAATGAGCAGTTCTTC.

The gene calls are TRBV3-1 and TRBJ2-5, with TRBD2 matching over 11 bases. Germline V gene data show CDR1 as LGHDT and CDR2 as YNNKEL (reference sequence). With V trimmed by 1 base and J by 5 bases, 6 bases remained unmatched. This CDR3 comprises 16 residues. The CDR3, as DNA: TGTGCCAGCAGCCAAGCGGTAGCGGGGGGGCGTGAGACCCAGTACTTC. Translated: CASSQAVAGGRETQYF.

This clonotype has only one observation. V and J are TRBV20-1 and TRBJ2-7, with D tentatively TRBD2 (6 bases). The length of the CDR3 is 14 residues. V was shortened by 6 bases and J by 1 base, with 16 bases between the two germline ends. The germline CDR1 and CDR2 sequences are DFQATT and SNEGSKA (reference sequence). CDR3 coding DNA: TGCAGTGCCGGAAGGCCGGGAGTGTCCTACGAGCAGTACTTC. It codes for CSAGRPGVSYEQYF.

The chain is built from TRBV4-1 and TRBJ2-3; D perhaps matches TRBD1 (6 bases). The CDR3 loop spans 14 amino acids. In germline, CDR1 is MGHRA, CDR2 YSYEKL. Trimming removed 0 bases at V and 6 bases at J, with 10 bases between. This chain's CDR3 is CASSQDPGVDTQYF. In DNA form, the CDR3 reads TGCGCCAGCAGCCAAGATCCAGGGGTCGATACGCAGTATTTT.

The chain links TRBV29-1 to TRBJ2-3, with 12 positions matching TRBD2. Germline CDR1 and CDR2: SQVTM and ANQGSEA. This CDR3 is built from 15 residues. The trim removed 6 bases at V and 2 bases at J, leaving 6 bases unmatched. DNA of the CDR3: TGCAGCGTCGGGGGACTAGCGGGCCTCACAGATACGCAGTATTTT. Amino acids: CSVGGLAGLTDTQYF.